This TCR beta chain was identified in a study of shared clonotypes between healthy human individuals. As defined, naive CD8 cells were CD45RO-negative and positively selected for CCR7, with terminally differentiated effector memory CD45RA+ cells excluded. The germline gives CDR1 MNHEY, CDR2 SMNVEV (reference sequence). J lost 8 bases, V lost 4 bases, and 7 bases had no gene match. This CDR3 region has 14 residues. Assay: immunoSEQ multiplex PCR; the TCRdb copy retains only in-frame clones and omits some. The profile covers over 2 million clones, with approximately 95% appearing a single time and 1% to 1.3% taken by the ten largest.

The sequence was obtained from a man younger than 35 in good health. What was sequenced was naive CD8+ T cells sorted from blood. The rearrangement links TRBV27 to TRBJ1-2; 10 bases line up with TRBD1. This CDR3 is CASSSGQGSGGYTF. In DNA form, the CDR3 reads TGTGCCAGCAGTTCGGGACAGGGGAGCGGCGGCTACACCTTC.